These 28 T cell receptor beta chains were sequenced from one sample in a study of T cells of healthy individuals. TCRdb re-analysed the 5' RACE reads in MiXCR, keeping a single row per CDR3 protein. The sample consists of about 57,000 distinct CDR3 sequences, about a sixth of them appearing once. The receptors were gathered from a human donor in good health.

The chain has TRBV28 and TRBJ2-1; unclear D gene. Germline values: CDR1 MDHEN, CDR2 SYDVKM. Between the trimmed V and J ends, which lost 2 bases and 4 bases, there was a span of 6 bases. The CDR3 is 13 residues long. The DNA of the CDR3 is TGTGCCAGCAGTTTAGTACAATACAATGAGCAGTTCTTC. It translates to CASSLVQYNEQFF.

The rearrangement links TRBV24-1 to TRBJ1-2; TRBD1 is a possible D gene (5 bases). The V gene's germline CDR1 is KGHDR and CDR2 SFDVKD. The CDR3 contains 15 residues. The V and J ends lost 4 bases and 5 bases respectively, with 16 bases between them. The CDR3 region has the DNA TGTGCCACCAGTGACCGGGGACTCTACGGGTATGGCTACACCTTC. Its protein product is CATSDRGLYGYGYTF.

Comments on this clonotype: This may arise from a read error, as a much more abundant clone is one base away. The J gene is TRBJ1-2, the V gene TRBV7-9; D unclear. This CDR3 has 13 amino acids. Germline V CDR1 and CDR2: SEHNR, FQNEAQ (reference sequence). The CDR3, as DNA: TGTGTCAGCGCAACTGAAGTGAACTATGGCTACACCTTC. It translates to CVSATEVNYGYTF.

This clonotype was observed many times. The chain recombines TRBV6-5 with TRBJ2-1, with 8 positions matching TRBD2. Germline V gives CDR1 MNHEY, CDR2 SVGAGI. This CDR3 has 18 amino acids. Trimming at V came to 5 bases and at J to 7 bases, leaving 19 bases not matched to a gene. CDR3 amino acids: CASSGPGPGGAFGNEQFF. The CDR3 nucleotides are TGTGCCAGCAGTGGCCCCGGCCCGGGGGGGGCCTTTGGGAATGAGCAGTTCTTC.

This clonotype was found many times. The gene calls are TRBV24-1 and TRBJ2-3, with no clear D. The CDR3 runs 13 residues. CDR1 and CDR2 (germline): KGHDR, SFDVKD. The V end was cut by 4 bases, the J end by 3 bases, with 7 bases between. CDR3 in amino acids: CATSDEVTDTQYF. The CDR3 DNA is TGTGCCACCAGTGACGAGGTGACAGATACGCAGTATTTT.

This clonotype was recorded at least ten times. This sequence joins TRBV9 and TRBJ2-5; 7 positions match TRBD1. The CDR3 extends over 14 amino acids. Germline assignment: CDR1 SGDLS and CDR2 YYNGEE. V was clipped by 3 bases and J by 4 bases; unmatched bases: 6. CDR3 sequence: CASSGDRERETQYF. The CDR3 nucleotides read TGTGCCAGCAGCGGAGACAGGGAGAGAGAGACCCAGTACTTC.

In this sample, this clonotype turned up a few times. The J gene is TRBJ1-3, the V gene TRBV28; TRBD1 aligns across 7 bases. The V and J ends lost 7 bases and 0 bases, in that order; junction bases with no gene match: 9. CDR1 is MDHEN, CDR2 SYDVKM, per germline. This CDR3 contains 16 residues. Written as DNA, the CDR3 is TGTGCCAGCATTAAGGGGGCCATTCTCTCTGGAAACACCATATATTTT. Translated, it gives CASIKGAILSGNTIYF.

This clonotype was counted ten times or more. The chain links TRBV29-1 to TRBJ2-1; 11 nucleotides match TRBD1. Germline-derived CDR1 and CDR2 are SQVTM and ANQGSEA. The CDR3 runs 13 residues. V shed 7 bases, J shed 6 bases, and the junction held 5 bases outside the gene matches. In DNA, the CDR3 is TGCAGCGGGACAGGGGGCTCTTCCAATGAGCAGTTCTTC. Protein: CSGTGGSSNEQFF.

The sample holds many counts of this clonotype. At one boundary the junction diverges from the germline segment, which might be a read error. V and J are TRBV7-7 and TRBJ2-5; D is undetermined. Germline loops: CDR1 SSHAT, CDR2 FNYEAQ (reference sequence). The CDR3 is 13 residues long. The CDR3 bases are TGTGCTAGCAGCTTAGGCCGTGGGGAGACCCAGTACTTC. Its translation: CASSLGRGETQYF.

This clonotype has just a few counts. The chain couples TRBV9 to TRBJ2-2; D gene unclear. In germline, CDR1 is SGDLS, CDR2 YYNGEE. The CDR3 covers 16 residues. V dropped 0 bases and J dropped 0 bases, with 9 bases sitting between them. The DNA of the CDR3 is TGTGCCAGCAGCGTAGAAAGAGAAACGAACACCGGGGAGCTGTTTTTT. Translating it yields CASSVERETNTGELFF. The full variable domain, rest sourced from reference TRBV9 and TRBJ2-2, is DSGVTQTPKHLITATGQRVTLRCSPRSGDLSVYWYQQSLDQGLQFLIQYYNGEERAKGNILERFSAQQFPDLHSELNLSSLELGDSALYFCASSVERETNTGELFFGEGSRLTVL.

At least ten counts were recorded for this clonotype. The gene calls are TRBV29-1 and TRBJ1-1; TRBD1 is a possible D gene (6 bases). In germline, CDR1 is SQVTM, CDR2 ANQGSEA. CDR3 length: 14 residues. With 0 bases removed from V and 8 bases from J, the gap between germline ends came to 16 bases. In nucleotides, the CDR3 is TGCAGCGTTGAAGACCCTTTCAGGGGATCCGAAGCTTTCTTT. It specifies CSVEDPFRGSEAFF.

This rearrangement joins TRBV4-1 to TRBJ2-1; tentative D call: TRBD2 (5 bases). This CDR3 spans 17 amino acids. Germline V gene sequence: CDR1 MGHRA, CDR2 YSYEKL. Trimming took 1 base from V and 4 from J, leaving 17 bases between them. CDR3 protein: CASSQGMELGEYNEQFF. The CDR3 DNA reads TGCGCCAGCAGCCAAGGTATGGAGCTGGGAGAATACAATGAGCAGTTCTTC.

The chain combines TRBV6-5 with TRBJ1-5; no clear D. The CDR3 is made up of 13 amino acids. The V gene's germline CDR1 is MNHEY and CDR2 SVGAGI. Trimming removed 2 bases at V and 5 bases at J, with 7 bases between. The CDR3 protein is CASSYARDQPQHF. The CDR3 bases are TGTGCCAGCAGTTACGCGAGGGATCAGCCCCAGCATTTT.

This clonotype was detected many times. This chain connects TRBV7-9 to TRBJ2-1; D not resolved. This CDR3 spans 13 amino acids. The germline V gene has CDR1 SEHNR and CDR2 FQNEAQ (reference sequence). Trimming removed 7 bases at V and 2 bases at J, with 9 bases between. CDR3 sequence reads: CASTTQPYNEQFF. The CDR3 nucleotides are TGTGCCAGCACTACCCAGCCCTACAATGAGCAGTTCTTC.

This clonotype was found a few times. This chain links TRBV5-1 with TRBJ1-5, with a possible D match to TRBD1 (5 bases). The CDR3 has 16 amino acids. Germline values: CDR1 SGHRS, CDR2 YFSETQ. V lost 1 base and J 1 base, leaving 12 bases between the germline ends. DNA for the CDR3: TGCGCCAGCAGCTTGCTACCTCAGGGAAGCAATCAGCCCCAGCATTTT. It encodes CASSLLPQGSNQPQHF. The full variable domain, rest sourced from reference TRBV5-1 and TRBJ1-5, is KAGVTQTPRYLIKTRGQQVTLSCSPISGHRSVSWYQQTPGQGLQFLFEYFSETQRNKGNFPGRFSGRQFSNSRSEMNVSTLELGDSALYLCASSLLPQGSNQPQHFGDGTRLSIL.

The CDR3, as DNA: TGTGCCAGCAGTTTAAGGTCCGGGGCGGGGACAGATACGCAGTATTTT. It codes for CASSLRSGAGTDTQYF. The V gene is TRBV28, the J gene TRBJ2-3, with D perhaps TRBD2 (6 bases). Germline V gene data show CDR1 as MDHEN and CDR2 as SYDVKM. Trimming left V 2 bases short and J 3 bases short, with 15 bases between. The CDR3 has 16 amino acids.

This clonotype has at least ten counts. The chain employs TRBV29-1 and TRBJ1-1; D is uncertain. Trimming stripped 4 bases from V and 6 bases from J, with 9 bases between. CDR3 length equals 11 residues. The germline V gene has CDR1 SQVTM and CDR2 ANQGSEA. The CDR3 sequence: CSVGRSAEAFF. CDR3 DNA: TGCAGCGTTGGGCGGTCCGCTGAAGCTTTCTTT. Looking up the rest from reference TRBV29-1 and TRBJ1-1 gives the full variable domain: SAVISQKPSRDICQRGTSLTIQCQVDSQVTMMFWYRQQPGQSLTLIATANQGSEATYESGFVIDKFPISRPNLTFSTLTVSNMSPEDSSIYLCSVGRSAEAFFGQGTRLTVV.

The J gene is TRBJ2-3, the V gene TRBV4-1; 10 bases are shared with TRBD1. The CDR3 has 17 amino acids. Germline V gives CDR1 MGHRA, CDR2 YSYEKL. J was trimmed by 6 bases and V by 0 bases; bases with no gene match: 9. The CDR3: CASSQDPTGGAGDTQYF. In nucleotides, the CDR3 is TGCGCCAGCAGCCAAGATCCGACAGGGGGCGCCGGGGATACGCAGTATTTT.

This clonotype was seen at least ten times. V gene TRBV10-3 combines with J gene TRBJ2-1; the match to TRBD2 covers 7 bases. Unmatched junction bases numbered 8, after V lost 10 bases and J lost 5 bases. In germline, CDR1 is ENHRY, CDR2 SYGVKD. The CDR3 loop spans 13 amino acids. The CDR3 bases are TGTGCCACCGTCGGCCGGGGGGACAATGAGCAGTTCTTC. Its translation: CATVGRGDNEQFF.

A few counts support this clonotype. This chain joins TRBV4-1 and TRBJ1-5, with 9 bases aligning to TRBD1. V trimming: 5 bases; J trimming: 2 bases; junction bases outside the gene matches: 10. The CDR3 extends over 17 amino acids. Looked up from germline, CDR1 is MGHRA and CDR2 is YSYEKL. The CDR3 DNA reads TGCGCCAGCAGCGCACCGGGACAGGGTCGCGGCAATCAGCCCCAGCATTTT. This sequence encodes CASSAPGQGRGNQPQHF.

This clonotype was seen only a few times. The chain combines TRBV6-6 with TRBJ2-5; TRBD1 agrees at 7 bases. The trim removed 5 bases at V and 2 bases at J, leaving 5 bases unmatched. This CDR3 has 14 residues. CDR1 is MNHNY and CDR2 is SVGAGI in the germline V gene (reference sequence). The CDR3 loop reads CASSPRQGQETQYF. CDR3 coding DNA: TGTGCCAGCAGTCCCCGACAGGGACAAGAGACCCAGTACTTC.

The J gene is TRBJ2-1, the V gene TRBV27; D perhaps matches TRBD2 (6 bases). V was trimmed by 4 bases and J by 3 bases, leaving 13 bases between them. This CDR3 has 15 amino acids. Germline loops: CDR1 MNHEY, CDR2 SMNVEV (reference sequence). CDR3 loop: CASSSIAVDYNEQFF. Written as DNA, the CDR3 is TGTGCCAGCAGTTCCATAGCGGTAGACTACAATGAGCAGTTCTTC.

This clonotype turned up a few times. V gene TRBV20-1 combines with J gene TRBJ2-3, with D hard to call. The CDR3 runs to 13 residues. The germline CDR1 and CDR2 sequences are DFQATT and SNEGSKA (reference sequence). The V end was cut by 1 base, the J end by 0 bases, with 5 bases between. The DNA for the CDR3 is TGCAGTGCTAGAGCCCCGAGCACAGATACGCAGTATTTT. It yields the protein CSARAPSTDTQYF.

This clonotype has ten or more counts. The CDR3 nucleotides are TGTGCCAGCAGACCGGTCGGACGGAATCAGCCCCAGCATTTT. Residues: CASRPVGRNQPQHF. The rearrangement uses TRBV6-5 and TRBJ1-5, with D hard to call. Germline CDR1 MNHEY, CDR2 SVGAGI. The CDR3 covers 14 residues. The V and J ends lost 6 bases and 4 bases respectively, with 13 bases between them.

This clonotype has a count of ten or more. This chain connects TRBV7-2 to TRBJ2-3; possible D gene TRBD2, 6 bases. The V gene lost 3 bases and the J gene lost 0 bases, with 13 bases spanning the gap. CDR3 length equals 16 residues. Germline V gene lookup returns CDR1 SGHTA and CDR2 FQGNSA. The CDR3 nucleotides read TGTGCCAGCAGCTTCAAGGGAGGACCTAGCACAGATACGCAGTATTTT. This gives the protein CASSFKGGPSTDTQYF.

The V call is TRBV20-1, the J call TRBJ2-7; either TRBD1 or TRBD2 may fit D (6 bases each). CDR3 length equals 15 residues. Trimming left V 0 bases short and J 3 bases short, with 15 bases between. CDR1 DFQATT and CDR2 SNEGSKA come from the germline V gene (reference sequence). DNA for the CDR3: TGCAGTGCTAGAGATTCGGAGGGGGTAGGCTACGAGCAGTACTTC. It translates to CSARDSEGVGYEQYF.

This clonotype has a handful of counts. J is TRBJ2-3 and V is TRBV3-1, with D hard to call. The CDR3 contains 13 residues. Per the germline V gene, CDR1 is LGHDT and CDR2 is YNNKEL (reference sequence). Trimming removed 3 bases from V and 2 bases from J, with 6 bases in between. CDR3 sequence reads: CASSHPVTDTQYF. The CDR3 nucleotides read TGTGCCAGCAGCCACCCTGTCACAGATACGCAGTATTTT.

This clonotype was observed at least ten times. V and J are TRBV3-1 and TRBJ2-7; D remains unclear. V was pared by 2 bases and J by 1 base, with 6 bases between. This CDR3 region has 13 residues. Germline V gene lookup returns CDR1 LGHDT and CDR2 YNNKEL (reference sequence). Written as DNA, the CDR3 is TGTGCCAGCAGCCAACTCGATTCCTACGAGCAGTACTTC. Residues: CASSQLDSYEQYF.